The 29 T cell receptor beta chains below were found in one sample sequenced in a study of T cell responses to AZD1222 COVID-19 vaccine. Assay used: immunoSEQ multiplex PCR; TCRdb lists only in-frame clones, some missing. Of about 120,000 clones in the sample, roughly 84% are singletons; the top ten hold approximately 1.1%. The sample here was peripheral blood, taken on day 0 of AZD1222 vaccination. The receptors were gathered from an adult in good health.

This sequence joins TRBV12-3 or TRBV12-4 and TRBJ2-7; 7 nucleotides agree with TRBD1. J was trimmed by 9 bases and V by 0 bases; bases with no gene match: 5. CDR3 length equals 13 residues. The CDR3 DNA reads TGTGCCAGCAGTTTAGCAGACAGGGCAGGGCAGTACTTC. This codes for CASSLADRAGQYF.

The chain is built from TRBV7-9 and TRBJ2-6; D is undetermined. CDR3 length: 12 amino acids. Trimming removed 4 bases at V and 7 bases at J, with 5 bases between. Germline values: CDR1 SEHNR, CDR2 FQNEAQ (reference sequence). CDR3 sequence: CASSWYANVLTF. In nucleotides, the CDR3 is TGTGCCAGCAGCTGGTACGCCAACGTCCTGACTTTC.

This clone occurred a few times. The V call is TRBV6-5, the J call TRBJ1-4; tentatively, D is TRBD1 (5 bases). Germline V gene data show CDR1 as MNHEY and CDR2 as SVGAGI. The CDR3 consists of 15 residues. V lost 6 bases, J lost 5 bases, and 16 bases lay in between. DNA for the CDR3: TGTGCCAGCAGGACTTACGGGGGGGGAAATGAAAAACTGTTTTTT. This sequence encodes CASRTYGGGNEKLFF.

This chain uses TRBV7-9 with TRBJ1-2, with D unclear. This CDR3 is built from 16 residues. The germline CDR1 and CDR2 sequences are SEHNR and FQNEAQ (reference sequence). The V and J ends lost 2 bases and 4 bases respectively, with 17 bases between them. Here the CDR3 DNA reads TGTGCCAGCAGCTTACCCGGAAGTGGGCAGATCTATGGCTACACCTTC. Its protein product is CASSLPGSGQIYGYTF.

The chain has TRBV18 and TRBJ2-3; 13 bases match TRBD2. Trimming at V came to 3 bases and at J to 11 bases, leaving 11 bases not matched to a gene. CDR1 and CDR2 (germline): KGHSH, LQKENI. CDR3 size: 16 residues. The CDR3 here is CASSPPGLAGASGQYF. In nucleotides, the CDR3 is TGTGCCAGCTCACCTCCCGGACTAGCGGGGGCGTCCGGGCAGTATTTT.

This clone was counted only a few times. The chain links TRBV6-6 to TRBJ1-3; TRBD1 matches 7 bases. The CDR3 is 15 amino acids. CDR1 and CDR2 from the germline V gene are MNHNY and SVGAGI (reference sequence). The V segment lost 4 bases and the J segment 5 bases; nucleotides outside the gene matches: 8. The CDR3 loop reads CASSFRDSNRNTIYF. In DNA, the CDR3 is TGTGCCAGCAGTTTCCGGGACAGCAATAGAAACACCATATATTTT.

This clone was recorded a few times. The chain has TRBV5-6 and TRBJ1-2; D might be TRBD1 (5 bases). CDR1 and CDR2 (germline): SGHDT, YYEEEE. V gave up 0 bases and J gave up 7 bases, with 10 bases separating them. CDR3 length: 13 amino acids. CDR3 in amino acids: CASSLAAGLGYTF. Here the CDR3 DNA reads TGTGCCAGCAGCTTGGCCGCGGGGCTTGGCTACACCTTC.

The rearrangement uses TRBV6-5 and TRBJ1-2; D not certain. Germline V gene data show CDR1 as MNHEY and CDR2 as SVGAGI. This CDR3 comprises 15 residues. The V and J ends lost 0 bases and 2 bases respectively, with 10 bases between them. The chain's CDR3 is CASSYSTRGNYGYTF. CDR3 DNA sequence: TGTGCCAGCAGTTACTCGACGCGGGGAAACTATGGCTACACCTTC.

The rearrangement links TRBV27 to TRBJ1-5, with a tentative D call TRBD1 (6 bases). The CDR3 covers 13 residues. Trimming took 4 bases from V and 4 from J, leaving 8 bases between them. The germline V gene encodes CDR1 MNHEY and CDR2 SMNVEV (reference sequence). CDR3 region: CASSYRANQPQHF. CDR3 DNA sequence: TGTGCCAGCAGTTACAGGGCGAATCAGCCCCAGCATTTT.

The CDR3, as DNA: TGTGCCAGCAGTTACTTTGGGGGGACTGAAGCTTTCTTT. It is translated as CASSYFGGTEAFF. The rearrangement joins TRBV6-5 to TRBJ1-1, with D perhaps matching TRBD1 (5 bases). CDR3 length: 13 amino acids. Germline loops: CDR1 MNHEY, CDR2 SVGAGI. Trimming took off 1 base at V and 5 bases at J, with 8 bases between the two ends.

V is TRBV6-1 and J is TRBJ2-5; weak D call: TRBD1 (5 bases). Trimming took off 3 bases at V and 5 bases at J, with 10 bases between the two ends. The CDR3 is 13 amino acids. Germline V CDR1 and CDR2: MNHNS, SASEGT. CDR3 nucleotide sequence: TGTGCCAGCAGTGACAGGGTTGGGGAGACCCAGTACTTC. Encoded protein: CASSDRVGETQYF.

This chain links TRBV5-1 with TRBJ2-3; D perhaps matches TRBD2 (5 bases). Trimming stripped 0 bases from V and 5 bases from J, with 10 bases between. The CDR3 totals 14 residues. In germline, CDR1 is SGHRS, CDR2 YFSETQ. The CDR3 is CASSLAEGVDTQYF. The CDR3 coding sequence is TGCGCCAGCAGCTTGGCTGAGGGCGTAGATACGCAGTATTTT.

The chain uses TRBV9 and TRBJ1-1, with TRBD1 identical over 7 bases. CDR3 size: 15 residues. V shed 2 bases and J 0 bases; nucleotides not matched to a gene: 4. Germline values: CDR1 SGDLS, CDR2 YYNGEE. This CDR3 is CASSVGDSMNTEAFF. CDR3 bases: TGTGCCAGCAGCGTGGGGGACAGCATGAACACTGAAGCTTTCTTT.

This clone was observed a single time. The CDR3 region has the DNA TGTGCCAGCAGCCAAGATACAGGGGAATGGTATGGCTACACCTTC. Translation: CASSQDTGEWYGYTF. V usage is TRBV4-2 and J usage is TRBJ1-2; TRBD1 agrees at 7 bases. The length of the CDR3 is 15 residues. Looked up from germline, CDR1 is LGHNA and CDR2 is YNFKEQ. The junction had 6 bases not matched to a gene; V was cut back by 0 bases and J by 5 bases.

The V call is TRBV6-5, the J call TRBJ1-4; D is undetermined. The germline V and J ends were trimmed by 3 bases and 3 bases, with 11 bases remaining between them. Germline lookup yields CDR1 MNHEY and CDR2 SVGAGI. The CDR3 is made up of 15 amino acids. The CDR3 DNA is TGTGCCAGCAGTTATAGGTTTGAGGCTAATGAAAAACTGTTTTTT. It encodes CASSYRFEANEKLFF.

The J gene is TRBJ2-7, the V gene TRBV2; D tentatively fits TRBD1 or TRBD2 (5 bases each). The CDR3 totals 13 residues. CDR1 is SNHLY, CDR2 FYNNEI, per germline. V was trimmed by 6 bases and J by 0 bases, leaving 9 bases between them. CDR3 sequence: CASSSGPSYEQYF. CDR3 in DNA: TGTGCCAGCAGCTCGGGACCCTCCTACGAGCAGTACTTC.

The chain employs TRBV7-9 and TRBJ2-7, with 7 bases fitting TRBD1. This CDR3 is 14 amino acids long. V lost 3 bases to trimming and J lost 2 bases; unmatched junction nucleotides: 4. Germline CDR1 SEHNR, CDR2 FQNEAQ (reference sequence). DNA of the CDR3: TGTGCCAGCAGCTTCGGGACAGCAACCTACGAGCAGTACTTC. Protein product: CASSFGTATYEQYF.

This clone was seen just once. V usage is TRBV6-5 and J usage is TRBJ2-7; unclear D gene. The CDR3 consists of 12 residues. Germline V gene lookup returns CDR1 MNHEY and CDR2 SVGAGI. The V end was cut by 8 bases, the J end by 2 bases, with 10 bases between. The CDR3 is CASGSFAYEQYF. In DNA, the CDR3 is TGTGCCAGCGGAAGCTTTGCCTACGAGCAGTACTTC.

The chain uses TRBV6-1 and TRBJ1-2; no clear D gene. Per germline, CDR1 MNHNS and CDR2 SASEGT. CDR3 length: 18 amino acids. V lost 2 bases, J lost 0 bases, and 19 bases lay in between. The CDR3 loop reads CASSETGPLYPANYGYTF. DNA for the CDR3: TGTGCCAGCAGTGAAACCGGGCCCCTGTATCCCGCTAACTATGGCTACACCTTC.

In its sample, this clone was seen once. The rearrangement joins TRBV6-5 to TRBJ2-3; a weak D match, TRBD1 (5 bases). V was pared by 4 bases and J by 1 base, with 6 bases between. Germline V CDR1 and CDR2: MNHEY, SVGAGI. This CDR3 spans 13 amino acids. The CDR3, as DNA: TGTGCCAGCAGTTTCAGGGGCACAGATACGCAGTATTTT. Residues: CASSFRGTDTQYF.

V gene TRBV5-5 combines with J gene TRBJ2-3; D remains ambiguous. The V gene lost 5 bases and the J gene lost 0 bases, with 19 bases spanning the gap. CDR1 is SGHKS and CDR2 is YYEKEE in the germline V gene (reference sequence). The CDR3 loop spans 17 amino acids. CDR3 loop: CASRPGPSWISTDTQYF. CDR3 in DNA: TGTGCCAGCAGACCGGGCCCTTCCTGGATTAGCACAGATACGCAGTATTTT.

This rearrangement joins TRBV6-5 to TRBJ2-1; TRBD1 aligns across 7 bases. The CDR3 is 15 residues long. V was clipped by 7 bases and J by 0 bases; unmatched bases: 6. CDR1 is MNHEY, CDR2 SVGAGI, per germline. The CDR3 sequence: CASTNAGGSYNEQFF. Written as DNA, the CDR3 is TGTGCCAGCACCAATGCAGGGGGCTCCTACAATGAGCAGTTCTTC.

The chain couples TRBV5-6 to TRBJ1-2, with D unresolved. This CDR3 is 16 amino acids long. The germline CDR1 and CDR2 sequences are SGHDT and YYEEEE. V was shortened by 4 bases and J by 6 bases, with 22 bases between the two germline ends. The CDR3 protein is CASSQQNGQSLHGYTF. The CDR3 DNA sequence: TGTGCCAGCAGCCAACAAAACGGCCAGAGCCTTCATGGCTACACCTTC.

V is TRBV2 and J is TRBJ2-7, with 8 bases identical to TRBD2. The CDR3 contains 14 residues. With 4 bases clipped from V and 2 bases from J, the junction kept 4 bases outside the gene matches. Germline-derived CDR1 and CDR2 are SNHLY and FYNNEI. In DNA, the CDR3 is TGTGCCAGCAGTGTGGTTAGCGGGGCCTACGAGCAGTACTTC. Its protein product is CASSVVSGAYEQYF.

J is TRBJ2-4 and V is TRBV7-9; either TRBD1 or TRBD2 may fit D (5 bases each). Germline values: CDR1 SEHNR, CDR2 FQNEAQ (reference sequence). Between the trimmed V and J ends, which lost 5 bases and 1 base, there was a span of 12 bases. This CDR3 spans 15 amino acids. The CDR3 spells CASSPGGVAKNIQYF. Here the CDR3 DNA reads TGTGCCAGCAGCCCTGGGGGAGTCGCCAAAAACATTCAGTACTTC.

This chain uses TRBV6-2 or TRBV6-3 with TRBJ1-5, with 10 bases lining up with TRBD1. In germline, CDR1 is MNHEY, CDR2 SVGEGT. With 6 bases clipped from V and 2 bases from J, the junction kept 16 bases outside the gene matches. The CDR3 runs to 19 residues. The CDR3 is CASSFTGTGEYQGNQPQHF. In DNA, the CDR3 is TGTGCCAGCAGCTTTACAGGGACAGGGGAGTATCAGGGCAATCAGCCCCAGCATTTT.

The CDR3 reads CASSPAGSGSEQYF. In DNA form, the CDR3 reads TGTGCCAGCAGCCCTGCGGGGTCGGGGTCCGAGCAGTACTTC. This chain uses TRBV6-2 or TRBV6-3 with TRBJ2-7; tentative D call: TRBD2 (6 bases). Germline V gene lookup returns CDR1 MNHEY and CDR2 SVGEGT. V lost 6 bases and J 6 bases, leaving 18 bases between the germline ends. The CDR3 consists of 14 residues.

This rearrangement joins TRBV5-1 to TRBJ1-5, with a tentative D call TRBD1 (6 bases). The V end was cut by 4 bases, the J end by 1 base, with 12 bases between. Germline values: CDR1 SGHRS, CDR2 YFSETQ. The CDR3 runs to 15 residues. CDR3 DNA: TGCGCCAGCAGCCCAGGACAGATGAGCAATCAGCCCCAGCATTTT. Translating it yields CASSPGQMSNQPQHF.

The rearrangement joins TRBV27 to TRBJ2-7; no firm D call. Germline assignment: CDR1 MNHEY and CDR2 SMNVEV (reference sequence). V was clipped by 0 bases and J by 0 bases, with 12 bases between them. CDR3 size: 16 residues. CDR3 sequence (DNA): TGTGCCAGCAGTTTATCGGAAACGTCCAGCTCCTACGAGCAGTACTTC. This translates into CASSLSETSSSYEQYF.